Each of the 28 T cell receptor beta chains below was sequenced from the same sample in a study of long-term antiretroviral therapy in people with HIV. With survey level as its setting, the immunoSEQ assay was v3.0. Profiling relied on immunoSEQ multiplex PCR, and the TCRdb table lists in-frame clones only, not all of them. The data show tens of thousands of clones, with 81% seen just once and 12% held by the top ten. The sample in question was unsorted PBMCs, obtained 0.1 years before starting antiretroviral therapy. Receptor source: a man in his forties with HIV.

This clone occurred a few times. The V and J genes are TRBV21-1 and TRBJ1-2; TRBD1 is taken as the D call from the table, unchecked against the DNA. TRBV21-1 is described as a pseudogene. This CDR3 is 14 amino acids long. The CDR3 here is CASTLYTGHYGYTF. The DNA for the CDR3 is TGTGCCAGCACCTTATACACAGGCCACTATGGCTACACCTTC.

This clone was detected only once. V gene TRBV7-8 combines with J gene TRBJ1-3; TRBD1 matches 7 bases. V dropped 4 bases and J dropped 0; count of bases not matched to a gene: 3. CDR1 is SGHVS, CDR2 FQNEAQ, per germline. There are 15 residues in the CDR3. CDR3 nucleotides: TGTGCCAGCAGCTACGAGGGGGCCTCTGGAAACACCATATATTTT. Its translation is CASSYEGASGNTIYF. Based on the CDR3 plus reference TRBV7-8 and TRBJ1-3, the full variable domain is GAGVSQSPRYKVAKRGQDVALRCDPISGHVSLFWYQQALGQGPEFLTYFQNEAQLDKSGLPSDRFFAERPEGSVSTLKIQRTQQEDSAVYLCASSYEGASGNTIYFGEGSWLTVV.

This chain uses TRBV7-8 with TRBJ1-5; D is unresolved. The CDR3 sequence is 16 residues long. Trimming removed 8 bases from V and 0 bases from J, with 17 bases in between. Germline values: CDR1 SGHVS, CDR2 FQNEAQ. The DNA of the CDR3 is TGTGCCAGCTGCCTACGGCCAACCGGTAGCAATCAGCCCCAGCATTTT. It encodes CASCLRPTGSNQPQHF.

This chain links TRBV4-1 with TRBJ2-5; 10 positions match TRBD1. J was trimmed by 1 base and V by 4 bases; bases with no gene match: 6. The length of the CDR3 is 16 residues. Germline loops: CDR1 MGHRA, CDR2 YSYEKL. The CDR3 reads CASSPQTGGTQETQYF. In nucleotides, the CDR3 is TGCGCCAGCAGCCCTCAGACAGGGGGCACCCAAGAGACCCAGTACTTC.

The chain joins TRBV2 to TRBJ1-4; TRBD1 aligns across 7 bases. V dropped 6 bases and J dropped 8; count of bases not matched to a gene: 6. Germline CDR1 is SNHLY and CDR2 is FYNNEI. This CDR3 is built from 13 residues. CDR3 protein: CASREQGGEKLFF. CDR3 DNA: TGTGCCAGCAGAGAGCAGGGGGGGGAAAAACTGTTTTTT.

The chain uses TRBV5-6 and TRBJ2-5; D is undetermined. This CDR3 comprises 12 residues. CDR1 and CDR2 (germline): SGHDT, YYEEEE. With 2 bases removed from V and 4 bases from J, the gap between germline ends came to 6 bases. CDR3 sequence: CASSFVGETQYF. For the CDR3, the DNA is TGTGCCAGCAGCTTCGTTGGAGAGACCCAGTACTTC.

The chain couples TRBV27 to TRBJ2-3, with 10 bases that match TRBD2. J lost 2 bases, V lost 8 bases, and 10 bases had no gene match. Germline CDR1 reads MNHEY; CDR2 reads SMNVEV (reference sequence). The CDR3 extends over 16 amino acids. For the CDR3, the DNA is TGTGCCAGCCCCCTCTTAGCGGGGGGCTACACAGATACGCAGTATTTT. Its translation is CASPLLAGGYTDTQYF.

CDR3 sequence reads: CASSLMTGSYEQYF. The CDR3 nucleotides are TGCGCCAGCAGCTTGATGACTGGTTCCTACGAGCAGTACTTC. The chain is built from TRBV5-1 and TRBJ2-7; D is unclear. Germline V lookup: CDR1 SGHRS, CDR2 YFSETQ. Deletions cut 1 base from V and 1 base from J, with 9 bases between. This CDR3 contains 14 residues.

The chain is built from TRBV25-1 and TRBJ1-2, with 7 bases matching TRBD1. The CDR3 covers 13 residues. The V and J ends lost 8 bases and 2 bases, in that order; junction bases with no gene match: 5. CDR1 and CDR2 from the germline V gene are MGHDK and SYGVNS. CDR3 region: CASQQGTNYGYTF. For the CDR3, the DNA is TGTGCCAGCCAACAGGGGACCAACTATGGCTACACCTTC.

This chain uses TRBV6-6 with TRBJ1-3; the D is unclear. V dropped 7 bases and J dropped 0 bases, with 16 bases sitting between them. The CDR3 totals 16 residues. CDR1 and CDR2 from the germline V gene are MNHNY and SVGAGI (reference sequence). CDR3 in DNA: TGTGCCAGCACCTTTTACGGGGTCAGCTCTGGAAACACCATATATTTT. Translated, it gives CASTFYGVSSGNTIYF.

The chain combines TRBV28 with TRBJ2-7, with 7 bases aligning to TRBD1. The CDR3 is 15 residues long. Unmatched junction bases numbered 16, after V lost 7 bases and J lost 7 bases. Germline V gives CDR1 MDHEN, CDR2 SYDVKM. The CDR3 sequence is CASKPRGNYPREQYF. CDR3 nucleotide sequence: TGTGCCAGCAAACCCAGGGGGAACTACCCTCGGGAGCAGTACTTC.

V and J are TRBV28 and TRBJ2-7, with 12 bases that match TRBD2. This CDR3 contains 17 residues. Germline-derived CDR1 and CDR2 are MDHEN and SYDVKM. Trimming took 6 bases from V and 5 from J; bases not matched to a gene: 14. The CDR3 protein is CASSPPRTSGIKNEQYF. CDR3 bases: TGTGCCAGCAGCCCTCCAAGGACTAGCGGGATTAAGAACGAGCAGTACTTC. The full variable domain, in which reference TRBV28 and TRBJ2-7 provide the parts outside the CDR3, is DVKVTQSSRYLVKRTGEKVFLECVQDMDHENMFWYRQDPGLGLRLIYFSYDVKMKEKGDIPEGYSVSREKKERFSLILESASTNQTSMYLCASSPPRTSGIKNEQYFGPGTRLTVT.

This rearrangement joins TRBV7-9 to TRBJ2-2; D gene uncertain. Trimming left V 0 bases short and J 5 bases short, with 10 bases between. Germline CDR1 and CDR2: SEHNR and FQNEAQ (reference sequence). This CDR3 has 15 amino acids. This CDR3 is CASSLAHLWTGELFF. DNA for the CDR3: TGTGCCAGCAGCTTAGCGCATCTTTGGACCGGGGAGCTGTTTTTT.

The chain combines TRBV6-4 with TRBJ2-5; 12 bases are a match to TRBD1. J gave up 4 bases and V 3 bases, and 0 bases lay outside the gene matches. Germline loops: CDR1 MRHNA, CDR2 SNTAGT. CDR3 length equals 14 residues. This CDR3 reads CASSEGQGAETQYF. CDR3 in DNA: TGTGCCAGCAGTGAGGGACAGGGGGCAGAGACCCAGTACTTC.

The rearrangement links TRBV6-5 to TRBJ2-1; 8 bases align to TRBD2. This CDR3 has 16 residues. With V trimmed by 4 bases and J by 1 base, 6 bases remained unmatched. Germline values: CDR1 MNHEY, CDR2 SVGAGI. This chain's CDR3 is CASSSPGGRSYNEQFF. CDR3 in DNA: TGTGCCAGCAGTTCCCCTGGCGGGAGGTCCTACAATGAGCAGTTCTTC.

This rearrangement joins TRBV7-6 to TRBJ2-7; D is unclear. This CDR3 region has 13 residues. CDR1 is SGHVS, CDR2 FNYEAQ, per germline. V lost 5 bases and J 3 bases, leaving 11 bases between the germline ends. In DNA, the CDR3 is TGTGCCAGCAGCGCCGGGCCAAACTACGAGCAGTACTTC. Protein product: CASSAGPNYEQYF.

The chain links TRBV6-5 to TRBJ2-1, with D unclear. The CDR3 length is 16 residues. V lost 0 bases, J lost 0 bases, and 9 bases lay in between. Germline CDR1 MNHEY, CDR2 SVGAGI. The CDR3: CASSYSPILSYNEQFF. The CDR3 DNA is TGTGCCAGCAGTTACTCACCGATCCTCTCCTACAATGAGCAGTTCTTC.

The J gene is TRBJ2-2, the V gene TRBV7-2; perhaps TRBD1 as D (5 bases). Trimming removed 2 bases from V and 0 bases from J, with 16 bases in between. The length of the CDR3 is 18 residues. CDR1 SGHTA and CDR2 FQGNSA come from the germline V gene. The CDR3 region has the DNA TGTGCCAGCAGCTTACCACTGACAGTGACCACGAACACCGGGGAGCTGTTTTTT. The encoded protein is CASSLPLTVTTNTGELFF.

The chain uses TRBV5-4 and TRBJ2-2; no clear D gene. Germline V gene lookup returns CDR1 SGHNT and CDR2 YYREEE (reference sequence). CDR3 length: 14 residues. Between the trimmed V and J ends, which lost 6 bases and 4 bases, there was a span of 13 bases. The CDR3 region is CASINGVGTGELFF. The CDR3 nucleotides are TGTGCCAGCATAAATGGGGTGGGCACCGGGGAGCTGTTTTTT.

The rearrangement joins TRBV19 to TRBJ2-2; D uncertain. This CDR3 comprises 14 residues. Germline CDR1 LNHDA, CDR2 SQIVND (reference sequence). V lost 1 base, J lost 7 bases, and 10 bases lay in between. CDR3 loop: CASSIGYQNGELFF. CDR3 nucleotides: TGTGCCAGTAGTATAGGGTATCAGAACGGGGAGCTGTTTTTT.

In this sample, this clone turned up a few times. The CDR3 bases are TGTGCCAGCACCGGGACCGAGCAGTACTTC. It is translated as CASTGTEQYF. The rearrangement links TRBV28 to TRBJ2-7, with D perhaps TRBD1 or TRBD2 (5 bases each). The CDR3 loop spans 10 amino acids. Germline V lookup: CDR1 MDHEN, CDR2 SYDVKM. Between the trimmed V and J ends, which lost 7 bases and 6 bases, there was a span of 7 bases.

V gene TRBV27 combines with J gene TRBJ2-7; 9 bases map to TRBD1. The trim removed 6 bases at V and 9 bases at J, leaving 15 bases unmatched. Looked up from germline, CDR1 is MNHEY and CDR2 is SMNVEV (reference sequence). CDR3 length: 15 residues. The CDR3 region has the DNA TGTGCCAGCAGCCAATTGGGACAGGGCTTACGTGGGCAGTACTTC. Its protein is CASSQLGQGLRGQYF.

V gene TRBV4-3 combines with J gene TRBJ2-7, with D perhaps TRBD1 or TRBD2 (5 bases each). Germline V gene sequence: CDR1 LGHNA, CDR2 YSLEER. The V end lost 4 bases, the J end lost 4 bases, and 20 bases lay between the germline ends. This CDR3 has 16 amino acids. Here the CDR3 DNA reads TGCGCCAGCAGCCTTTTTTCAGGGAGCTATCAATACGAGCAGTACTTC. The encoded protein is CASSLFSGSYQYEQYF.

This clone showed up just once. The CDR3 bases are TGTGCCAGCAGTCTGCGACAGGGGGGTGAAGCTTTCTTT. This encodes CASSLRQGGEAFF. V and J are TRBV6-5 and TRBJ1-1, with 9 bases lining up with TRBD1. Looked up from germline, CDR1 is MNHEY and CDR2 is SVGAGI. This CDR3 contains 13 residues. The trim removed 5 bases at V and 7 bases at J, leaving 5 bases unmatched.

This clone was seen a few times. The gene calls are TRBV7-2 and TRBJ2-1; 7 bases are shared with TRBD2. The J segment lost 4 bases and the V segment lost 2 bases, leaving 5 bases of the junction unmatched. The germline CDR1 and CDR2 sequences are SGHTA and FQGNSA. CDR3 length equals 15 residues. CDR3 nucleotides: TGTGCCAGCAGCTTAAGTCCTAGCGGTTACAATGAGCAGTTCTTC. It encodes CASSLSPSGYNEQFF.

The V and J genes are TRBV10-3 and TRBJ2-5; 7 bases are shared with TRBD2. This CDR3 has 14 amino acids. The germline gives CDR1 ENHRY, CDR2 SYGVKD. The J segment lost 4 bases and the V segment lost 8 bases, leaving 10 bases of the junction unmatched. The CDR3 DNA sequence: TGTGCCATCGGAGCGGGGTCCCCTACAGAGACCCAGTACTTC. It translates to CAIGAGSPTETQYF.

This clone came up a few times. The chain is built from TRBV7-9 and TRBJ1-2, with D uncertain. The CDR3 extends over 14 amino acids. The germline CDR1 and CDR2 sequences are SEHNR and FQNEAQ (reference sequence). The V gene lost 2 bases and the J gene lost 4 bases, with 11 bases spanning the gap. Here the CDR3 DNA reads TGTGCCAGCAGCTTAATGGACGCTATCTATGGCTACACCTTC. Translating gives CASSLMDAIYGYTF.

The J gene is TRBJ1-4, the V gene TRBV4-2, with TRBD1 matching 9 bases. The CDR3 sequence is 14 residues long. Germline V lookup: CDR1 LGHNA, CDR2 YNFKEQ. Trimming cost V 2 bases and J 7 bases; bases outside gene matches: 2. The CDR3 DNA is TGTGCCAGCAGCCAAAGGACAGGGGTTGAAAAACTGTTTTTT. Translation: CASSQRTGVEKLFF.